This T cell receptor (beta chain) stems from a study of OX40 agonist ivuxolimab in advanced cancers. TCRdb's table, derived via immunoSEQ multiplex PCR, lists solely in-frame clones and lacks some. The table includes some 70,000 clones, 70% to 90% detected once. Trimming removed 0 bases at V and 3 bases at J, with 14 bases between. This CDR3 contains 15 residues. Germline V gene lookup returns CDR1 GTSNPN and CDR2 SVGIG (reference sequence). Autoimmune disease history or systemic immunosuppression led to patients being barred. This TCR came from an adult with an advanced solid tumor such as melanoma, head and neck, liver or kidney cancer. V is TRBV30 and J is TRBJ1-1, with D possibly TRBD1 on 6 matching bases. The sequencing here drew on CD4+ or CD8+ T cells sorted from blood, taken in a trial of the OX40 agonist ivuxolimab. CDR3 sequence (DNA): TGTGCCTGGAGTGTACAGTGGGGGCAGGACACTGAAGCTTTCTTT. Residues: CAWSVQWGQDTEAFF.